This T cell receptor (beta chain) comes out of a study of intratumoral heterogeneity in liver cancer. Regarding the research as a whole: Across the full approximately 15-patient cohort, most patients were male and a median age of around 64 years was recorded. RNA-seq, DNA sequencing, TCR-seq and SNP array data from multiple regions of hepatocellular carcinoma specimens were combined in the study to investigate intratumor heterogeneity. The full cohort included just over 70 multiregional samples from about 15 HCC patients, consisting of roughly 49 tumoral regions and some 20 adjacent nontumoral regions.

The H label marked samples taken from distinct, geographically separated regions of the hepatocellular carcinoma nodule. Every patient had early-stage hepatocellular carcinoma and went to surgical resection without receiving any prior therapy. Sampled areas lacked macroscopic evidence of necrosis or hemorrhage. TCR sequencing (ImmunoSeq) was performed on multiple regions from a couple of patients. Each frozen resection tissue sample was taken at least 1 cm away from every other sample. Genomic DNA was extracted from bulk tissue using the DNeasy blood and tissue kit. Using the immunoSEQ assay, the TCR beta chain CDR3 regions were sequenced from genomic DNA. Primers annealing to V and J segments amplified rearranged VDJ segments. On the study's bioinformatics: The ImmunoSeq Analyzer software was used to calculate clonality and richness metrics. To find clones with differing abundance between regions, Fisher's exact test was applied together with a beta-binomial method for extra stringency. In its TCRdb copy, this immuneACCESS table keeps in-frame sequences only and misses some clones. Where compared with another copy, unresolved V genes explain less than half of these, and the others have no known cause. That table supplies the V and J calls and clone size; D and trimming were determined from the DNA. For this sample there are some 3,000 clones; 70% to 80% appear just once. The top ten clonotypes cover 45% of the sample.

Summary of the overall study and its limitations: Tumor region a in each sequenced patient had significantly more unique T-cell clonal expansions than region b. Within each sequenced patient, no significant difference in overall T cell clonality was found between tumor regions. Limitations acknowledged by the authors included a relatively low number of patients and under-sampled representation of tumor-infiltrating lymphocytes. RNA-seq-based estimates of regional differences in tumor-infiltrating lymphocyte burden were reportedly confirmed by TCR sequencing.

To note about this clone: What this receptor recognizes is not known. No base quality information exists; no much larger clone differs at one position.

The CDR3 spans 12 residues, from the cysteine through the phenylalanine. The entry retains the CDR3 DNA only, 36 bases that are in frame from base 1. V and J lose 6 bases and 1 base, and a span of 9 bases separates them. Reading the germline V gene (reference sequence) gives CDR1 GTSNPN and CDR2 SVGIG. This material consisted of tumor tissue, taken before any cancer treatment. This sequence uses TRBV30 and TRBJ2-5; the D gene cannot be named for sure. This clonotype originated in an older woman with hepatocellular carcinoma. The DNA reads as follows: TGTGCCTGTACCTACATCCAAGAGACCCAGTACTTC. Its translation reads: CACTYIQETQYF. With all but the CDR3 taken from the reference TRBV30 and TRBJ2-5 genes, the full variable domain is: SQTIHQWPATLVQPVGSPLSLECTVEGTSNPNLYWYRQAAGRGLQLLFYSVGIGQISSEVPQNLSASRPQDRQFILSSKKLLLSDSGFYLCACTYIQETQYFGPGTRLLVL.